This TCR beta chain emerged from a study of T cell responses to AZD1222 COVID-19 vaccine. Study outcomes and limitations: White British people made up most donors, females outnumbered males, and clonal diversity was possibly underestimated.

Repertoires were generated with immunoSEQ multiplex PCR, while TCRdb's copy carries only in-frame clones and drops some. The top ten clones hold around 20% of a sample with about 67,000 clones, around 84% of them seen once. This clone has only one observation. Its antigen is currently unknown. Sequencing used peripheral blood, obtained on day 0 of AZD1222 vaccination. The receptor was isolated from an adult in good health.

CDR3 sequence: CASSLDQGVTDTQYF. CDR3 coding DNA: TGTGCCAGCAGTCTCGATCAGGGGGTCACAGATACGCAGTATTTT. The rearrangement links TRBV5-4 to TRBJ2-3; TRBD1 agrees at 7 bases. The CDR3 has 15 amino acids. V was clipped by 5 bases and J by 2 bases; unmatched bases: 8. Germline lookup yields CDR1 SGHNT and CDR2 YYREEE (reference sequence).